The entry below gives a single TCR beta chain sequence along with its context. Its target is not known. This record belongs to a study of cytomegalovirus exposure and HLA in healthy donors. The study, taken as a whole, reports: Most CMV-associated TCR beta chains appeared HLA-restricted in a later analysis.

Germline V gene data show CDR1 as SGHVS and CDR2 as FNYEAQ. CDR3 length equals 12 residues. Deletions cut 5 bases from V and 0 bases from J, with 5 bases between. Vbeta (60) and Jbeta (13) primers were used in the PCR. Under the authors' procedure: Roughly 11 million shared chains were among the roughly 78 million unique TCR beta chains that a later analysis counted. Repertoires were generated with immunoSEQ multiplex PCR, while TCRdb's copy carries only in-frame clones and drops some. Clonal size and the V and J genes are those of that table, whereas D and trimming came from the DNA. The table lists 110,000 to 150,000 clones, roughly 79% of them singletons.

This chain connects TRBV7-6 to TRBJ2-7; no firm D call. Specimen: PBMCs. The TCR sequence derives from a woman between 55 and 75 years old in good health and CMV-seropositive. CDR3 bases: TGTGCCAGCAGCCTGAGCTCCTACGAGCAGTACTTC. Protein: CASSLSSYEQYF. The full variable domain, in which reference TRBV7-6 and TRBJ2-7 provide the parts outside the CDR3, is GAGVSQSPRYKVTKRGQDVALRCDPISGHVSLYWYRQALGQGPEFLTYFNYEAQQDKSGLPNDRFSAERPEGSISTLTIQRTEQRDSAMYRCASSLSSYEQYFGPGTRLTVT.